The T cell receptor (beta chain) described here comes from a study of shared clonotypes between healthy human individuals. The overall study: Three plates each covered CD4 naive and memory; CD8 naive two, CD8 memory one.

Germline V gene sequence: CDR1 SGHDT, CDR2 YYEEEE. This CDR3 has 15 residues. Between the trimmed V and J ends, which lost 0 bases and 2 bases, there was a span of 10 bases. Assay: immunoSEQ multiplex PCR; the TCRdb copy retains only in-frame clones and omits some. The repertoire holds around 1,000,000 clones, with approximately 80% as singletons. Study donors comprised healthy, HIV-negative adults devoid of recent acute infection or vaccination. Sequencing used memory CD4+ T cells from PBMCs. Subset reported: CD45RA-negative fraction. The TCR comes from a man younger than 35 in good health. Some clones in this sample may be carry-over from other donors' samples. The V gene is TRBV5-6, the J gene TRBJ2-3; no definite D call. The CDR3 sequence: CASSLVAANTDTQYF. The CDR3, as DNA: TGTGCCAGCAGCTTGGTTGCAGCCAACACAGATACGCAGTATTTT.